Listed below are T cell receptor beta chains from one sample, sequenced in a study of beta chain features in type 1 diabetes. Measured with immunoSEQ multiplex PCR; TCRdb has only the in-frame clones, and not every one. The table shows 200,000 to 250,000 clones, with over 7.5% occurring only once. Sequenced input: naive CD4+ T cells from blood. The receptors were sampled from a woman aged 18-35 years in good health. Each CDR3 is given with its conserved first and last residue. The order of the fields is V gene, clone size, D gene, J gene, CDR3 protein, CDR3 DNA. D genes are given only for firm matches. Not every row has a clone size; where given, it reads once, few, many or a size class.

v_call: TRBV6-5; clone_size: few; d_call: NA; j_call: TRBJ2-5; cdr3_aa: CASSYSGWETQYF; cdr3_nt: TGTGCCAGCAGTTACTCCGGGTGGGAGACCCAGTACTTC
v_call: TRBV14; clone_size: NA; d_call: NA; j_call: TRBJ2-1; cdr3_aa: CASSLHLPSASYNEQFF; cdr3_nt: TGTGCCAGCAGCCTCCACTTACCTAGTGCGTCCTACAATGAGCAGTTCTTC
v_call: TRBV6-6; clone_size: NA; d_call: TRBD1; j_call: TRBJ2-7; cdr3_aa: CASSLAGDRSSYEQYF; cdr3_nt: TGTGCCAGCAGCCTGGCAGGGGACAGGAGCTCCTACGAGCAGTACTTC
v_call: TRBV5-4; clone_size: NA; d_call: TRBD1; j_call: TRBJ2-5; cdr3_aa: CASSFRTGPTQETQYF; cdr3_nt: TGTGCCAGCAGCTTTAGGACAGGACCAACCCAAGAGACCCAGTACTTC
v_call: TRBV6-1; clone_size: NA; d_call: NA; j_call: TRBJ1-1; cdr3_aa: CASSVQLNTEAFF; cdr3_nt: TGTGCCAGCAGTGTACAGCTGAACACTGAAGCTTTCTTT
v_call: TRBV20-1; clone_size: NA; d_call: NA; j_call: TRBJ1-1; cdr3_aa: CSALLNTEAFF; cdr3_nt: TGCAGTGCCCTATTGAACACTGAAGCTTTCTTT
v_call: TRBV5-1; clone_size: NA; d_call: TRBD2; j_call: TRBJ2-7; cdr3_aa: CASSSGGTKAYEQYF; cdr3_nt: TGCGCCAGCAGCTCCGGGGGGACGAAGGCCTACGAGCAGTACTTC
v_call: TRBV18; clone_size: NA; d_call: TRBD1; j_call: TRBJ2-7; cdr3_aa: CASSPSAGQGFNEQYF; cdr3_nt: TGTGCCAGCTCACCATCTGCGGGACAGGGGTTCAACGAGCAGTACTTC
v_call: TRBV2; clone_size: few; d_call: TRBD2; j_call: TRBJ2-4; cdr3_aa: CASRRTSGAKNIQYF; cdr3_nt: TGTGCCAGCAGGAGGACTAGCGGGGCTAAAAACATTCAGTACTTC
v_call: TRBV5-1; clone_size: few; d_call: NA; j_call: TRBJ2-7; cdr3_aa: CASSLGGRDILYEQYF; cdr3_nt: TGCGCCAGCAGCTTGGGTGGTCGGGACATCCTCTACGAGCAGTACTTC
v_call: TRBV5-1; clone_size: NA; d_call: TRBD1; j_call: TRBJ2-2; cdr3_aa: CASSSAGTANTGELFF; cdr3_nt: TGCGCCAGCAGCTCCGCCGGGACAGCGAACACCGGGGAGCTGTTTTTT
v_call: TRBV18; clone_size: few; d_call: TRBD1; j_call: TRBJ2-6; cdr3_aa: CASSPLSWTGASAGANVLTF; cdr3_nt: TGTGCCAGCTCACCACTTTCGTGGACAGGGGCGTCGGCTGGGGCCAACGTCCTGACTTTC
v_call: TRBV11-2; clone_size: few; d_call: TRBD2; j_call: TRBJ2-1; cdr3_aa: CASSLASLAGYNEQFF; cdr3_nt: TGTGCCAGCAGCTTAGCGTCTCTAGCGGGGTACAATGAGCAGTTCTTC
v_call: TRBV30; clone_size: NA; d_call: NA; j_call: TRBJ1-1; cdr3_aa: CAWSVLGHVRSEAFF; cdr3_nt: TGTGCCTGGAGTGTACTCGGCCATGTCAGGTCTGAAGCTTTCTTT
v_call: TRBV29-1; clone_size: NA; d_call: NA; j_call: TRBJ1-1; cdr3_aa: CSVTRDTNTEAFF; cdr3_nt: TGCAGCGTCACCCGGGATACGAACACTGAAGCTTTCTTT
v_call: TRBV5-1; clone_size: NA; d_call: TRBD2; j_call: TRBJ2-5; cdr3_aa: CASSLVTSGSRETQYF; cdr3_nt: TGCGCCAGCAGCTTGGTGACTAGCGGGAGCCGTGAGACCCAGTACTTC
v_call: TRBV4-1; clone_size: many; d_call: NA; j_call: TRBJ2-7; cdr3_aa: CASSQGGRGLYEQYF; cdr3_nt: TGCGCCAGCAGCCAAGGTGGAAGGGGCTTGTACGAGCAGTACTTC
v_call: TRBV30; clone_size: NA; d_call: NA; j_call: TRBJ1-1; cdr3_aa: CAWTYVVSNTEAFF; cdr3_nt: TGTGCCTGGACCTACGTGGTCTCAAACACTGAAGCTTTCTTT
v_call: TRBV4-1; clone_size: NA; d_call: TRBD2; j_call: TRBJ2-3; cdr3_aa: CASSLRLAGEDTQYF; cdr3_nt: TGCGCCAGCAGCCTCCGACTAGCGGGAGAGGATACGCAGTATTTT
v_call: TRBV30; clone_size: NA; d_call: NA; j_call: TRBJ1-1; cdr3_aa: CAWSVRGRFRDTEAFF; cdr3_nt: TGTGCCTGGAGTGTACGAGGGCGGTTTCGGGACACTGAAGCTTTCTTT
v_call: TRBV5-1; clone_size: NA; d_call: NA; j_call: TRBJ1-2; cdr3_aa: CASSLDSLYGYTF; cdr3_nt: TGCGCCAGCAGCTTGGACAGCCTCTATGGCTACACCTTC
v_call: TRBV25-1; clone_size: few; d_call: TRBD1; j_call: TRBJ1-5; cdr3_aa: CASSETGVQPQHF; cdr3_nt: TGTGCCAGCAGTGAAACAGGGGTGCAGCCCCAGCATTTT
v_call: TRBV7-9; clone_size: NA; d_call: NA; j_call: TRBJ2-7; cdr3_aa: CASSFAGPLSSYEQYF; cdr3_nt: TGTGCCAGCAGCTTTGCGGGACCACTAAGCTCCTACGAGCAGTACTTC
v_call: TRBV20-1; clone_size: NA; d_call: NA; j_call: TRBJ2-1; cdr3_aa: CSAPDINEQFF; cdr3_nt: TGCAGTGCTCCCGACATCAATGAGCAGTTCTTC
v_call: TRBV5-1; clone_size: NA; d_call: NA; j_call: TRBJ2-2; cdr3_aa: CASSLAVRGTGELFF; cdr3_nt: TGCGCCAGCAGCTTGGCCGTAAGGGGAACCGGGGAGCTGTTTTTT
v_call: TRBV6-6; clone_size: NA; d_call: NA; j_call: TRBJ1-1; cdr3_aa: CASSPDLNTEAFF; cdr3_nt: TGTGCCAGCAGTCCCGACTTAAACACTGAAGCTTTCTTT
v_call: TRBV6-1; clone_size: NA; d_call: TRBD1; j_call: TRBJ2-2; cdr3_aa: CASSVHRGLANTGELFF; cdr3_nt: TGTGCCAGCAGTGTTCACAGGGGCCTAGCGAACACCGGGGAGCTGTTTTTT
v_call: TRBV5-1; clone_size: NA; d_call: NA; j_call: TRBJ1-1; cdr3_aa: CASSPGQTGMNTEAFF; cdr3_nt: TGCGCCAGCAGCCCCGGACAGACTGGAATGAACACTGAAGCTTTCTTT
v_call: TRBV10-1; clone_size: few; d_call: NA; j_call: TRBJ2-2; cdr3_aa: CASSPYVGGNGELFF; cdr3_nt: TGCGCCAGCAGTCCATACGTTGGGGGGAACGGGGAGCTGTTTTTT
v_call: TRBV7-2; clone_size: few; d_call: TRBD1; j_call: TRBJ2-7; cdr3_aa: CASSLVTGDPYEQYF; cdr3_nt: TGTGCCAGCAGCTTAGTTACAGGGGATCCTTACGAGCAGTACTTC
v_call: TRBV19; clone_size: few; d_call: TRBD1; j_call: TRBJ1-1; cdr3_aa: CASSTGQGFLFEAFF; cdr3_nt: TGTGCCAGTAGTACCGGACAGGGTTTTCTTTTTGAAGCTTTCTTT
v_call: TRBV4-2; clone_size: many; d_call: NA; j_call: TRBJ2-5; cdr3_aa: CASSQDIPGTQYF; cdr3_nt: TGTGCCAGCAGCCAAGATATTCCGGGGACCCAGTACTTC
v_call: TRBV7-8; clone_size: NA; d_call: TRBD1; j_call: TRBJ1-5; cdr3_aa: CASSPEYGIQGAGNQPQHF; cdr3_nt: TGTGCCAGCAGCCCCGAATACGGCATTCAGGGGGCTGGCAATCAGCCCCAGCATTTT
v_call: TRBV14; clone_size: many; d_call: NA; j_call: TRBJ2-1; cdr3_aa: CASSQVIIDEQFF; cdr3_nt: TGTGCCAGCAGCCAAGTCATCATTGATGAGCAGTTCTTC
v_call: TRBV7-9; clone_size: NA; d_call: TRBD2; j_call: TRBJ2-7; cdr3_aa: CASSLAFGTSGSYEQYF; cdr3_nt: TGTGCCAGCAGCCTGGCGTTCGGCACTAGCGGGAGCTACGAGCAGTACTTC
v_call: TRBV30; clone_size: few; d_call: NA; j_call: TRBJ1-2; cdr3_aa: CAWSPNYGYTF; cdr3_nt: TGTGCCTGGAGCCCGAACTATGGCTACACCTTC
v_call: TRBV19; clone_size: NA; d_call: NA; j_call: TRBJ2-1; cdr3_aa: CASSMLAAESSYNEQFF; cdr3_nt: TGTGCCAGTAGTATGTTAGCGGCCGAAAGCTCCTACAATGAGCAGTTCTTC
v_call: TRBV6-6; clone_size: few; d_call: TRBD1; j_call: TRBJ1-6; cdr3_aa: CASRPQGSGSPLHF; cdr3_nt: TGTGCCAGCAGACCACAGGGGTCGGGTTCACCCCTCCACTTT
v_call: TRBV5-4; clone_size: NA; d_call: TRBD2; j_call: TRBJ2-7; cdr3_aa: CASSQTSGSSYEQYF; cdr3_nt: TGTGCCAGCAGCCAGACTAGCGGGAGTTCCTACGAGCAGTACTTC
v_call: TRBV5-1; clone_size: few; d_call: TRBD1; j_call: TRBJ1-4; cdr3_aa: CASSPGQGRDEKLFF; cdr3_nt: TGCGCCAGCAGTCCGGGACAGGGAAGGGATGAAAAACTGTTTTTT
v_call: TRBV2; clone_size: few; d_call: NA; j_call: TRBJ1-1; cdr3_aa: CASKPTEPEAFF; cdr3_nt: TGTGCCAGCAAGCCGACAGAGCCTGAAGCTTTCTTT
v_call: TRBV28; clone_size: NA; d_call: NA; j_call: TRBJ2-7; cdr3_aa: CASVRAVTLPYEQYF; cdr3_nt: TGTGCCAGCGTCAGGGCGGTTACGCTCCCCTACGAGCAGTACTTC